This T cell receptor (beta chain) comes out of a study of cytomegalovirus exposure and HLA in healthy donors. General study points: Cytomegalovirus-associated status was assigned to more than 150 TCR beta chains. The later analysis indicated that the majority of CMV-associated TCR beta chains appeared HLA-restricted.

Germline values: CDR1 MNHNS, CDR2 SASEGT. CDR3 length: 15 residues. V gave up 6 bases and J gave up 3 bases; unmatched junction bases: 7. 60 Vbeta and 13 Jbeta primers were used in PCR. Produced via immunoSEQ multiplex PCR; TCRdb's table is partial and in-frame only. This sample has about 85,000 clones, with approximately 80% found just once. On this clone: Its antigen is not known.

This sequence joins TRBV6-1 and TRBJ1-2, with 10 bases matching TRBD1. The sequence was collected from a woman aged 45 to 65 in good health and CMV-seropositive. Sequencing was carried out using PBMCs. This chain's CDR3 is CASSDPGTGDYGYTF. CDR3 nucleotides: TGTGCCAGCAGCGATCCCGGGACAGGGGACTATGGCTACACCTTC.